The 24 T cell receptor beta chains reported below all come from one sample, sequenced in a study of T cell repertoires in cytomegalovirus infection (dated by TCRdb to the late 2010s). TCRdb records Illumina HiSeq 1500 as the sequencer. In TCRdb, the public reads were trimmed at Q25 with fastp and aligned with MiXCR, with productive beta chains retained. Identical CDR3 protein sequences are pooled into one entry, listed with their most common genes and DNA. The sample table shows 700,000 to 850,000 distinct CDR3 sequences, and approximately 32% are seen once. Of the sample, approximately 13% is held by the ten largest clones. These TCRs' antigens remain unknown. According to the study, the label for this sample's treatment or condition signals: in vitro stimulation with specific CMV peptide epitopes to enrich CMV-specific T cells. The material sequenced was cultured CD8+ T cells from PBMCs, taken from culture after CMV antigen stimulation. The source is a human donor in good health (CMV status not recorded). Some clones in this sample may be carry-over from other donors' samples.

About this clonotype itself: Compared with germline, one end of the junction differs, possibly owing to a read error. V is TRBV28 and J is TRBJ2-5; D not resolved. The germline V gene has CDR1 MDHEN and CDR2 SYDVKM. The CDR3 is 15 residues long. CDR3 amino acids: CASSPRGDRQGTQYF. The CDR3, as DNA: TGTGCCAGCAGTCCCCGCGGTGATCGCCAAGGGACCCAGTACTTC.

This clonotype appeared many times. The V gene is TRBV6-2 or TRBV6-3, the J gene TRBJ1-1; perhaps TRBD1 as D (5 bases). From germline, CDR1 is MNHEY and CDR2 SVGEGT. The CDR3 consists of 17 residues. V gave up 2 bases and J gave up 0 bases, with 16 bases separating them. This CDR3 reads CASSYPMGQIMNTEAFF. The CDR3 DNA reads as TGTGCCAGCAGTTACCCGATGGGGCAGATCATGAACACTGAAGCTTTCTTT.

The chain has TRBV12-3 or TRBV12-4 and TRBJ1-1; D ambiguous. Trimming took off 7 bases at V and 5 bases at J, with 14 bases between the two ends. The CDR3 spans 13 residues. As DNA, the CDR3 is TGTGCCAGCAATTTCGGATCCGGTACTGAAGCTTTCTTT. Protein sequence: CASNFGSGTEAFF.

This clonotype was observed a handful of times. V and J are TRBV2 and TRBJ2-7, with TRBD1 identical over 9 bases. V gave up 7 bases and J gave up 6 bases; unmatched junction bases: 7. Germline CDR1 reads SNHLY; CDR2 reads FYNNEI. The length of the CDR3 is 13 residues. CDR3 coding DNA: TGTGCCAGCACCCGACAGGGGGTCGGCGAGCAGTACGTC. This codes for CASTRQGVGEQYV.

This clonotype was seen just once. Since a much larger clone is just one base distant, this may be a read error. The chain joins TRBV7-6 to TRBJ2-1; 8 nucleotides match TRBD2. The V segment lost 10 bases and the J segment 4 bases; nucleotides outside the gene matches: 9. The CDR3 is 14 residues long. Germline CDR1 reads SGHVS; CDR2 reads FNYEAQ. As DNA, the CDR3 is TGTGCCAACACCTTAGCGGGGAGTTACAATGAGCAGTTCTTC. Translated: CANTLAGSYNEQFF.

The J gene is TRBJ2-1, the V gene TRBV5-4; D not resolved. Germline V CDR1 and CDR2: SGHNT, YYREEE (reference sequence). This CDR3 spans 12 amino acids. Deletions cut 4 bases from V and 9 bases from J, with 11 bases between. The CDR3 loop is CASSQTLGEQFF. The CDR3 DNA reads TGTGCCAGCAGCCAGACATTGGGTGAGCAGTTCTTC.

This clonotype turned up a few times. The rearrangement links TRBV5-4 to TRBJ1-2; 7 bases are a match to TRBD1. CDR3 length equals 15 residues. The ends lost 3 bases at V and 1 base at J; junction bases unmatched: 6. CDR1 is SGHNT, CDR2 YYREEE, per germline (reference sequence). CDR3: CASSSGTANNYGYTF. As DNA, the CDR3 is TGTGCCAGCAGCTCGGGGACAGCAAATAACTATGGCTACACCTTC.

The chain recombines TRBV7-9 with TRBJ2-5; 8 bases agree with TRBD1. J gave up 5 bases and V 5 bases, and 7 bases lay outside the gene matches. Germline CDR1 is SEHNR and CDR2 is FQNEAQ (reference sequence). CDR3 length: 14 residues. DNA for the CDR3: TGTGCCAGCAGCCGGGACAGGAAGATCGAGACCCAGTACTTC. Amino acids: CASSRDRKIETQYF.

This clonotype was observed many times. The rearrangement uses TRBV7-9 and TRBJ2-3, with a weak D call TRBD2 (7 bases). Trimming pared 5 bases from V and 2 bases from J, leaving 23 bases between. CDR1 and CDR2 from the germline V gene are SEHNR and FQNEAQ (reference sequence). This CDR3 is 18 amino acids long. The CDR3 loop is CASSPDVGGLVHTDTQYF. The CDR3 DNA sequence: TGTGCCAGCAGCCCTGATGTCGGGGGGCTAGTACACACAGATACGCAGTATTTT.

This clonotype was counted only a few times. The limits of the CDR3 on the DNA are not certain, so only TCRdb's listed CDR3 is given. The V call is TRBV7-9, the J call TRBJ2-1; TRBD1, the table's D call, was not compared with the DNA. The CDR3 is made up of 17 amino acids, end residues included. Per the germline V gene, CDR1 is SEHNR and CDR2 is FQNEAQ (reference sequence). CDR3 loop: CASFPSILGQGIFEQFF.

This clonotype was recorded many times. The DNA of the CDR3 is TGTGCCAGCAGCTTAGGGGGCGTCCCACAGGAAGGGGGCACGACCGGGGAGCTGTTTTTT. This sequence encodes CASSLGGVPQEGGTTGELFF. The chain combines TRBV7-8 with TRBJ2-2; TRBD1 matches at 7 bases. Germline CDR1 is SGHVS and CDR2 is FQNEAQ. The CDR3 covers 20 residues. Trimming cost V 1 base and J 5 bases; bases outside gene matches: 19.

The rearrangement joins TRBV20-1 to TRBJ1-2; weak D call: TRBD1 (6 bases). The V gene lost 5 bases and the J gene lost 5 bases, with 18 bases spanning the gap. Germline CDR1 DFQATT, CDR2 SNEGSKA (reference sequence). CDR3 size: 14 residues. The CDR3 nucleotides read TGCAGTGCTCCCCTATCGGGGGCGGGTTATGGCTACACCTTC. Protein: CSAPLSGAGYGYTF.

This rearrangement joins TRBV20-1 to TRBJ2-1; D call uncertain. The CDR3 is made up of 11 amino acids. The ends were cut back, 5 bases at V and 1 base at J, with 3 bases in the middle. Germline V gene sequence: CDR1 DFQATT, CDR2 SNEGSKA (reference sequence). The CDR3 coding sequence is TGCAGTGCTTCTTCCTACAATGAGCAGTTCTTC. The encoded protein is CSASSYNEQFF.

This clonotype was observed a handful of times. The chain has TRBV11-2 and TRBJ2-3, with unresolved D. V lost 5 bases and J lost 3, with 15 bases in between. The germline V gene encodes CDR1 SGHAT and CDR2 FQNNGV. The CDR3 is 15 residues long. The CDR3 DNA reads TGTGCCAGCAGCCTTAGCCAGATTTTAACAGATACGCAGTATTTT. It yields the protein CASSLSQILTDTQYF.

This rearrangement joins TRBV6-1 to TRBJ2-2; weak D call: TRBD1 (5 bases). V was cut by 6 bases and J by 5 bases, with 13 bases left in between. The CDR3 spans 14 residues. Per germline, CDR1 MNHNS and CDR2 SASEGT. The CDR3 sequence: CASRDQGYTGELFF. The DNA of the CDR3 is TGTGCCAGCAGGGATCAGGGTTATACCGGGGAGCTGTTTTTT.

The chain links TRBV6-5 to TRBJ1-1; 8 nucleotides line up with TRBD1. V lost 8 bases, J lost 5 bases, and 7 bases stayed unmatched. The CDR3 contains 13 residues. CDR1 is MNHEY and CDR2 is SVGAGI in the germline V gene. The CDR3 region is CASGGQGITEAFF. CDR3 in DNA: TGTGCCAGCGGAGGACAGGGAATTACTGAAGCTTTCTTT.

This chain joins TRBV12-3 or TRBV12-4 and TRBJ1-1, with 7 bases aligning to TRBD1. The J segment lost 5 bases and the V segment lost 8 bases, leaving 14 bases of the junction unmatched. This CDR3 is built from 15 residues. The CDR3 DNA is TGTGCCAGCGGTAGAAGTCGACAGGGAAGAACTGAAGCTTTCTTT. Its translation is CASGRSRQGRTEAFF.

CDR3 sequence (DNA): TGTGCCAGCAGCTCCGACTCGGGACGGTGGAGTCCCCTCCACTTT. As protein: CASSSDSGRWSPLHF. The genes are TRBV6-2 or TRBV6-3 and TRBJ1-6, with TRBD1 as a possible D gene (5 bases). The CDR3 length is 15 residues. CDR1 is MNHEY, CDR2 SVGEGT, per germline. Trimming took off 6 bases at V and 13 bases at J, with 22 bases between the two ends.

The rearrangement uses TRBV2 and TRBJ2-1; D not resolved. This CDR3 region has 14 residues. V lost 4 bases and J 0 bases, leaving 7 bases between the germline ends. Germline loops: CDR1 SNHLY, CDR2 FYNNEI. The CDR3 loop is CASSVRSSYNEQFF. The CDR3 nucleotides are TGTGCCAGCAGTGTTAGGAGCTCCTACAATGAGCAGTTCTTC.

The J gene is TRBJ1-5, the V gene TRBV12-3 or TRBV12-4; 7 positions match TRBD1. The ends lost 7 bases at V and 7 bases at J; junction bases unmatched: 13. This CDR3 is built from 15 residues. The CDR3 reads CASTSTRGRGQPQHF. The DNA of the CDR3 is TGTGCCAGCACCTCTACCAGGGGGAGGGGACAGCCCCAGCATTTT.

Ten or more counts support this clonotype. This chain joins TRBV7-2 and TRBJ2-6; D is uncertain. The V gene's germline CDR1 is SGHTA and CDR2 FQGNSA. V lost 5 bases to trimming and J lost 0 bases, with 8 bases between them. The CDR3 has 15 amino acids. DNA for the CDR3: TGTGCCAGCAGCATAGTGGACTCTGGGGCCAACGTCCTGACTTTC. Translation gives CASSIVDSGANVLTF.

The V call is TRBV6-1, the J call TRBJ2-7, with D perhaps matching TRBD1 (6 bases). The CDR3 sequence is 12 residues long. Germline assignment: CDR1 MNHNS and CDR2 SASEGT. Trimming removed 6 bases from V and 4 bases from J, with 10 bases in between. For the CDR3, the DNA is TGTGCCAGCAGCACAGGGATATACGAGCAGTACGTC. The encoded protein is CASSTGIYEQYV.

This chain links TRBV5-1 with TRBJ1-3; perhaps TRBD1 as D (6 bases). Trimming pared 4 bases from V and 0 bases from J, leaving 11 bases between. The germline CDR1 and CDR2 sequences are SGHRS and YFSETQ. CDR3 length equals 15 residues. In nucleotides, the CDR3 is TGCGCCAGCAGCGAGGGGGGGAGCTCTGGAAACACCATATATTTT. Translating it yields CASSEGGSSGNTIYF. Full variable domain (missing parts from reference TRBV5-1 and TRBJ1-3): KAGVTQTPRYLIKTRGQQVTLSCSPISGHRSVSWYQQTPGQGLQFLFEYFSETQRNKGNFPGRFSGRQFSNSRSEMNVSTLELGDSALYLCASSEGGSSGNTIYFGEGSWLTVV.

The chain couples TRBV4-3 to TRBJ2-1; 8 bases match TRBD2. This CDR3 is built from 16 residues. V shed 0 bases and J 4 bases; nucleotides not matched to a gene: 5. The germline gives CDR1 LGHNA, CDR2 YSLEER. The CDR3 sequence is CASSQDWRGVYNEQFF. The CDR3 DNA reads as TGCGCCAGCAGCCAAGATTGGCGGGGGGTATACAATGAGCAGTTCTTC.